This T cell receptor (beta chain) emerged from a study of post-analysis software for immune sequencing data. Notes on the study in general: Compared with controls, patients had more of about 5 TRBV segments, including TRBV5-6, TRBV5-1 and TRBV20-1.

CDR3 length: 15 amino acids. Germline V CDR1 and CDR2: MNHNS, SASEGT. The authors incorporated unique molecular identifiers into the TCR beta cDNA libraries. TCRdb processed the PCR reads anew with MiXCR; each CDR3 protein has one entry. The repertoire includes roughly 650,000 distinct CDR3 sequences, 59% of them detected once, and around 11% sits in the top ten. About this clonotype: No antigen is known for it. At one boundary the junction diverges from the germline segment, which might be a read error.

Sequencing was done on a sample of blood. The receptor comes from a girl aged 2 to 9 with multiple sclerosis. The rearrangement uses TRBV6-1 and TRBJ2-3; D gene unclear. CDR3 amino acids: CTSSEDAISTDTQYF. The CDR3 nucleotides are TGTACCAGCAGTGAAGACGCCATTAGCACAGATACGCAGTATTTT.